This TCR beta chain was sequenced in a study of cytomegalovirus exposure and HLA in healthy donors. Study-level results: Only CMV serostatus was available as immune exposure information. The majority of TCR sequences were rare, yet some public TCRs appeared in many donors.

Germline loops: CDR1 MDHEN, CDR2 SYDVKM. The CDR3 runs to 14 residues. With 3 bases removed from V and 4 bases from J, the gap between germline ends came to 10 bases. PCR used 60 Vbeta primers and 13 Jbeta primers. Method: immunoSEQ multiplex PCR; TCRdb's copy keeps in-frame clones and lacks some. The sample consists of 200,000 to 250,000 clones, 82% of them appearing once. A note on this clone: The antigen remains undetermined.

The TCR sequence derives from a woman in her thirties or forties in good health and CMV-seropositive. What was sequenced was PBMCs. The rearrangement joins TRBV28 to TRBJ2-1, with D perhaps TRBD2 (5 bases). The CDR3: CASSFVDYYNEQFF. In DNA, the CDR3 is TGTGCCAGCAGTTTTGTTGACTATTACAATGAGCAGTTCTTC.